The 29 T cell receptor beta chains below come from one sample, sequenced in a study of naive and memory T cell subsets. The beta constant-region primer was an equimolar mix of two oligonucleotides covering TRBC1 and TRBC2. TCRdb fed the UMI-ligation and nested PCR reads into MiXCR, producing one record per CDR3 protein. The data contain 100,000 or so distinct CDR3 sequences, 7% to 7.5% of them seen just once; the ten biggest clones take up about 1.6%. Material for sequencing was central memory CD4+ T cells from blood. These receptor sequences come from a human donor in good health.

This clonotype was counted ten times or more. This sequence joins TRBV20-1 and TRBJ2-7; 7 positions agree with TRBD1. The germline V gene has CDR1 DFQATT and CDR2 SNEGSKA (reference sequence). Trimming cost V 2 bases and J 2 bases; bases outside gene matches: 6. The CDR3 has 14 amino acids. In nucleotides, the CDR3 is TGCAGTGCTAGATCGGACAGGCAGACCTACGAGCAGTACTTC. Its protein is CSARSDRQTYEQYF.

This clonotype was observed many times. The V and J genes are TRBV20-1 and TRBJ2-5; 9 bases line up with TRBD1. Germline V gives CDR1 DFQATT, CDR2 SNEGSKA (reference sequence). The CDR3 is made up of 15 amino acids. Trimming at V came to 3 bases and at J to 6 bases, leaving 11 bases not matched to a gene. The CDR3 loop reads CSASLPGQGIQTQYF. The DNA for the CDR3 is TGCAGTGCTAGCCTACCGGGACAGGGTATACAGACCCAGTACTTC.

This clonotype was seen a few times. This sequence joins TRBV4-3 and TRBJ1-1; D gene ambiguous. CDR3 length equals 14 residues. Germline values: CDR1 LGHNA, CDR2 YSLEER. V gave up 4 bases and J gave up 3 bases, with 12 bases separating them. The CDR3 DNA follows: TGCGCCAGCAGCCTCGGCCGGTCGGACACTGAAGCTTTCTTT. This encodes CASSLGRSDTEAFF.

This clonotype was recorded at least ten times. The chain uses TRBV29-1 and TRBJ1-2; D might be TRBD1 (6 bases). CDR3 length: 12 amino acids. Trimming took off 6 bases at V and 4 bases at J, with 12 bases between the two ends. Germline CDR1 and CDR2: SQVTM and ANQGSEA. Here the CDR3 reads CSVQGTTYGYTF. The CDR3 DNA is TGCAGCGTCCAGGGGACGACCTATGGCTACACCTTC.

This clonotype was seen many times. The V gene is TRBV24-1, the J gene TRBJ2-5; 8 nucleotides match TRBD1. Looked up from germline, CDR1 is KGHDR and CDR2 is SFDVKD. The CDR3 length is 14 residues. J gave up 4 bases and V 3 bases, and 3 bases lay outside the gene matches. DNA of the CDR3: TGTGCCACCAGTGATACCGGGACAGGAGAGACCCAGTACTTC. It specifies CATSDTGTGETQYF.

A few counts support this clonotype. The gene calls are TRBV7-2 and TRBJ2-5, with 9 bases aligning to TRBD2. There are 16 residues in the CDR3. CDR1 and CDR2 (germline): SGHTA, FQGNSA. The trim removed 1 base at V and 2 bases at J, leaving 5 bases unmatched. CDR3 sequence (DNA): TGTGCCAGCAGCTTAGGCCCGACTAGCGGTCAAGAGACCCAGTACTTC. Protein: CASSLGPTSGQETQYF.

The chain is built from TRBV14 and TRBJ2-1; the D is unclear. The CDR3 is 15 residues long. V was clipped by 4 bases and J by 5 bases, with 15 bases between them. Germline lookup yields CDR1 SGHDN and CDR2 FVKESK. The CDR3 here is CASSPGTGVDNEQFF. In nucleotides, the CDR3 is TGTGCCAGCAGCCCTGGAACGGGCGTCGACAATGAGCAGTTCTTC.

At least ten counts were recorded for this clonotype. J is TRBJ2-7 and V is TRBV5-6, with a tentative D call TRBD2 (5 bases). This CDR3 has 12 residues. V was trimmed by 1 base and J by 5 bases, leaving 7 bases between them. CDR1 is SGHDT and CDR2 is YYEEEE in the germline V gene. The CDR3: CASSLIGDEQYF. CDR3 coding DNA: TGTGCCAGCAGCTTGATCGGGGACGAGCAGTACTTC.

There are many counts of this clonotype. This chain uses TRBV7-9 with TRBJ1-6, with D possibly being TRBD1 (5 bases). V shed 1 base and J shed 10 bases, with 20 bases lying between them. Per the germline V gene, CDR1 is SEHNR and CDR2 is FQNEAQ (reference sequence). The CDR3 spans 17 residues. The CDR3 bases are TGTGCCAGCAGCTTAGAGCGGTTCGGCAGGGTAGGCTCACCCCTCCACTTT. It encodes CASSLERFGRVGSPLHF. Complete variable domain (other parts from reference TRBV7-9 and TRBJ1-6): DTGVSQNPRHKITKRGQNVTFRCDPISEHNRLYWYRQTLGQGPEFLTYFQNEAQLEKSRLLSDRFSAERPKGSFSTLEIQRTEQGDSAMYLCASSLERFGRVGSPLHFGNGTRLTVT.

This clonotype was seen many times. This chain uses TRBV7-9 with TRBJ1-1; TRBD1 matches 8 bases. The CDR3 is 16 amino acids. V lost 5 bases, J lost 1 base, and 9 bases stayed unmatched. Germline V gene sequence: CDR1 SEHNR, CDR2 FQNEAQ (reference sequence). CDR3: CASSPAQGAKNTEAFF. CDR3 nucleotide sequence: TGTGCCAGCAGCCCCGCCCAGGGGGCGAAGAACACTGAAGCTTTCTTT.

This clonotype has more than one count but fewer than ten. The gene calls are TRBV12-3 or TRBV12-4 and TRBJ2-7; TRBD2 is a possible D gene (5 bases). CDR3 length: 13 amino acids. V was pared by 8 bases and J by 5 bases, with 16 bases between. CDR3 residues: CASRSRVSHEQYF. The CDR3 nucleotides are TGTGCCAGCCGTTCGCGGGTGAGCCACGAGCAGTACTTC.

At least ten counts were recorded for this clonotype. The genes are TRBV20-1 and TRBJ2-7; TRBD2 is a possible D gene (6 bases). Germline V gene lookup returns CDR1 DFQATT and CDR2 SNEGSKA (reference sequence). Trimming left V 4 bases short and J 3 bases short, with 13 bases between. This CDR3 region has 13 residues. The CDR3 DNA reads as TGCAGTGCTATGGAGGGACTGGACTACGAGCAGTACTTC. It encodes CSAMEGLDYEQYF.

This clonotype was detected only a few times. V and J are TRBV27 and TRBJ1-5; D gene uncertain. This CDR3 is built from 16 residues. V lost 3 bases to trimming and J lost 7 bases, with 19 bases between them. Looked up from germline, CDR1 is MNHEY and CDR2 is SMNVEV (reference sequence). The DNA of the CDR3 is TGTGCCAGCAGTTTCCTAGGACCGGGATTGGCGCAGCCCCAGCATTTT. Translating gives CASSFLGPGLAQPQHF.

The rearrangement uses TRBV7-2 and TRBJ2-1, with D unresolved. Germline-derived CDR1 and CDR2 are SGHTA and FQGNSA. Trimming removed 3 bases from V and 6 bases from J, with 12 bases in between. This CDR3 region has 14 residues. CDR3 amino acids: CASSLAQSFNEQFF. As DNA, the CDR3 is TGTGCCAGCAGCTTGGCGCAGAGCTTCAATGAGCAGTTCTTC.

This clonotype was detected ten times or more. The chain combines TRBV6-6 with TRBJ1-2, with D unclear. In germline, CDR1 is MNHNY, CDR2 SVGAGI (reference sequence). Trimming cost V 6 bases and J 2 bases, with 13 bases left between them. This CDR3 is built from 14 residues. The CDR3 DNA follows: TGTGCCAGCAGATCTCAGCAGCAAAACTATGGCTACACCTTC. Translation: CASRSQQQNYGYTF.

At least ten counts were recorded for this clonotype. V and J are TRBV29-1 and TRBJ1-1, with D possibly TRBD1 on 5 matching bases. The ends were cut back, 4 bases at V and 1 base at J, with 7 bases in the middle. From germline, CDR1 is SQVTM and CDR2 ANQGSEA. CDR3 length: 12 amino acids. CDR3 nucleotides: TGCAGCGTTGTAGGGGAGAACACTGAAGCTTTCTTT. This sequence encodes CSVVGENTEAFF.

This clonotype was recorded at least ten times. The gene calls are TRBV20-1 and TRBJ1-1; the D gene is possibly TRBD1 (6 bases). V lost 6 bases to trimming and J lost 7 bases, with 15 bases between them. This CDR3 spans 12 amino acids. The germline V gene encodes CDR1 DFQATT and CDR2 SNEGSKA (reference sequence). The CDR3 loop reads CSASAGGGEAFF. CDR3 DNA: TGCAGTGCGTCCGCTGGGGGCGGTGAAGCTTTCTTT.

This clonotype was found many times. The CDR3 DNA sequence: TGCGCCAGCAGCTCCGGGACCCTCGAGGAGCAGTACTTC. It yields the protein CASSSGTLEEQYF. This chain links TRBV5-1 with TRBJ2-7; D could derive from TRBD1 or TRBD2 (5 bases each). CDR1 SGHRS and CDR2 YFSETQ come from the germline V gene. V lost 3 bases and J 7 bases, leaving 14 bases between the germline ends. The length of the CDR3 is 13 residues. Based on the CDR3 plus reference TRBV5-1 and TRBJ2-7, the full variable domain is KAGVTQTPRYLIKTRGQQVTLSCSPISGHRSVSWYQQTPGQGLQFLFEYFSETQRNKGNFPGRFSGRQFSNSRSEMNVSTLELGDSALYLCASSSGTLEEQYFGPGTRLTVT.

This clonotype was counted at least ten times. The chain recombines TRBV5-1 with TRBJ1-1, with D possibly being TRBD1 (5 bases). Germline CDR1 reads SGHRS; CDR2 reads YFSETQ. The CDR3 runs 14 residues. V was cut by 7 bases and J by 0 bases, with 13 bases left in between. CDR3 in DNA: TGCGCCAGCGCCATCGGGACCATGAACACTGAAGCTTTCTTT. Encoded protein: CASAIGTMNTEAFF.

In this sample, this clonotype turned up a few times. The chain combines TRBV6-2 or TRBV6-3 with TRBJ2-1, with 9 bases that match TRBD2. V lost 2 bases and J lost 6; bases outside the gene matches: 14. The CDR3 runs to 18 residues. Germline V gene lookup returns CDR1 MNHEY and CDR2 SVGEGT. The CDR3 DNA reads TGTGCCAGCAGTTACGACCGCCTCGGGAGCGGGAGGAGCAATGAGCAGTTCTTC. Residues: CASSYDRLGSGRSNEQFF.

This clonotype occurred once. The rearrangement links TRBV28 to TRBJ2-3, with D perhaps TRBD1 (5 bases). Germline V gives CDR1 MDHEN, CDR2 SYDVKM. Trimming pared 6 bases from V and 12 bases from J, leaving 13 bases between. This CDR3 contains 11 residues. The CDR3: CASRTGTTQYF. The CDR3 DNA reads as TGTGCCAGCAGAACAGGCACTACCCAGTATTTT.

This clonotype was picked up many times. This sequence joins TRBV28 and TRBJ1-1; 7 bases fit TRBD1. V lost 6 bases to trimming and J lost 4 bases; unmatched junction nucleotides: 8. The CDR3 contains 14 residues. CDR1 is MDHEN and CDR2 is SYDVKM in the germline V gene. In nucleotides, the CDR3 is TGTGCCAGCAGACCAGTGACAGGGAGCACTGAAGCTTTCTTT. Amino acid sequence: CASRPVTGSTEAFF.

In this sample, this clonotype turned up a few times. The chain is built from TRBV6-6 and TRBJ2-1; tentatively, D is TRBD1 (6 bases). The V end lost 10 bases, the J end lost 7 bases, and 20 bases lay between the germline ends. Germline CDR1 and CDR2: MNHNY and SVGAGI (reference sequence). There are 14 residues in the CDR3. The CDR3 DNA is TGTGCCACCGAACCAATACAGGGACCGAATGAGCAGTTCTTC. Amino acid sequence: CATEPIQGPNEQFF.

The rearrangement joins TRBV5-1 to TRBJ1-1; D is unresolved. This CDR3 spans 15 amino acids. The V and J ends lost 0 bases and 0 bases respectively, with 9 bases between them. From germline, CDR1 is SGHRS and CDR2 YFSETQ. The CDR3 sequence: CASSLGSLMNTEAFF. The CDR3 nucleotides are TGCGCCAGCAGCTTGGGTTCATTAATGAACACTGAAGCTTTCTTT.

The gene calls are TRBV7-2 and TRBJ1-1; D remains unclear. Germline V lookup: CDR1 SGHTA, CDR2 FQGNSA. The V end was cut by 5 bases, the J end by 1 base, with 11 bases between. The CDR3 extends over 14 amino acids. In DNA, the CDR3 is TGTGCCAGCAGCCCCATGCCGGGGAACACTGAAGCTTTCTTT. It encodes CASSPMPGNTEAFF.

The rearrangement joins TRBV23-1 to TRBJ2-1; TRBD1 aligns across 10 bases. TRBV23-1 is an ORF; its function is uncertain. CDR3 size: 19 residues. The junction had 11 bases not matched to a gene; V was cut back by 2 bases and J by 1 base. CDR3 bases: TGCGCCAGCAGTCAAGATGGGACAGGGGTTACCAATTCCTACAATGAGCAGTTCTTC. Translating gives CASSQDGTGVTNSYNEQFF.

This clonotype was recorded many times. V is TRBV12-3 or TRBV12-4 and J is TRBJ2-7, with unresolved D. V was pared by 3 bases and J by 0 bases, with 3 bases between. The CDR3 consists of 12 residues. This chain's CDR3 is CASSFASYEQYF. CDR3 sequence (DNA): TGTGCCAGCAGTTTTGCCTCCTACGAGCAGTACTTC.

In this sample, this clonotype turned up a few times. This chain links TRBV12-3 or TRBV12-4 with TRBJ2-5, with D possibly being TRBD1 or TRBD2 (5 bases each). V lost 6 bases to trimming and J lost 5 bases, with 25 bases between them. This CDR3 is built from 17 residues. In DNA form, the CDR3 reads TGTGCCAGCAGCTCGGGGCCGGGACGGTCATCTGAGGAGACCCAGTACTTC. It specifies CASSSGPGRSSEETQYF.

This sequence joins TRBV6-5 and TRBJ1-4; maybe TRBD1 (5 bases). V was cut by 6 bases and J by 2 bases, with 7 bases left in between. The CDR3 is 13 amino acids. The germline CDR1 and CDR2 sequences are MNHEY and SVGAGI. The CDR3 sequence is CASRGRTNEKLFF. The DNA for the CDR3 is TGTGCCAGCAGGGGACGGACTAATGAAAAACTGTTTTTT.